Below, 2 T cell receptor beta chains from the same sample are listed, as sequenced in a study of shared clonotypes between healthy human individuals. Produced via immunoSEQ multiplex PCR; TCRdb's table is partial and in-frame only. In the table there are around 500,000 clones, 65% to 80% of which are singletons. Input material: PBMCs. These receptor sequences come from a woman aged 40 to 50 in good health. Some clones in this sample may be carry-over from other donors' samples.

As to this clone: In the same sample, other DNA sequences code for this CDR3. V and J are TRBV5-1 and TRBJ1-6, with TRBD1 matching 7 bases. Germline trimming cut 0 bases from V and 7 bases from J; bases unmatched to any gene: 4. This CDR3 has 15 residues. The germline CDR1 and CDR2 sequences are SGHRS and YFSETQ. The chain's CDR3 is CASSLEGTVNSPLHF. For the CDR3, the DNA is TGCGCCAGCAGCTTGGAAGGGACAGTCAATTCACCCCTCCACTTT.

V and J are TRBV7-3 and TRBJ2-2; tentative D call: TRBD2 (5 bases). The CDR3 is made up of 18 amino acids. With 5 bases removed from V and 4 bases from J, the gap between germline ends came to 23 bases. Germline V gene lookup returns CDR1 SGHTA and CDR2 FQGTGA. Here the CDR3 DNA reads TGTGCCAGCAGCCCAGCCCCTCATGGAGGTTCGGGCACCGGGGAGCTGTTTTTT. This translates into CASSPAPHGGSGTGELFF. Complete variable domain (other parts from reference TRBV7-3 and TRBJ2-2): GAGVSQTPSNKVTEKGKYVELRCDPISGHTALYWYRQSLGQGPEFLIYFQGTGAADDSGLPNDRFFAVRPEGSVSTLKIQRTERGDSAVYLCASSPAPHGGSGTGELFFGEGSRLTVL.